Following are 28 T cell receptor beta chains from one sample sequenced in a study of identical twins. MiXCR, applied by TCRdb to the 5' RACE reads, yields one record per CDR3 protein. The sample lists about 250,000 distinct CDR3 sequences; about 8.3% were seen once. These data were also reused for a study on yellow fever vaccine responses in identical twins.

Specimen: CD8+ T cells sorted from blood. These receptors originate from a woman under 30 in good health.

The V gene is TRBV27, the J gene TRBJ2-5; D possibly corresponds to TRBD2 (6 bases). CDR1 is MNHEY, CDR2 SMNVEV, per germline (reference sequence). Between the trimmed V and J ends, which lost 8 bases and 4 bases, there was a span of 11 bases. The length of the CDR3 is 12 residues. This CDR3 is CASGRGLETQYF. CDR3 DNA: TGTGCCAGCGGGCGGGGTCTAGAGACCCAGTACTTC.

This clonotype was seen ten or more times. The CDR3 DNA is TGTGCCAGCAGCCTCGAGCGGGGCAGGGGGCATGGCACAGATACGCAGTATTTT. This sequence encodes CASSLERGRGHGTDTQYF. The V and J genes are TRBV11-1 and TRBJ2-3; possibly TRBD1 for D (8 bases). V shed 5 bases and J shed 1 base, with 22 bases lying between them. The CDR3 runs 18 residues. CDR1 SGHAT and CDR2 FQDESV come from the germline V gene (reference sequence). The whole variable domain, remainder taken from reference TRBV11-1 and TRBJ2-3, is EAEVAQSPRYKITEKSQAVAFWCDPISGHATLYWYRQILGQGPELLVQFQDESVVDDSQLPKDRFSAERLKGVDSTLKIQPAELGDSAMYLCASSLERGRGHGTDTQYFGPGTRLTVL.

This clonotype was recorded many times. V gene TRBV7-9 combines with J gene TRBJ2-3; the D is unclear. The CDR3 runs to 15 residues. The V gene's germline CDR1 is SEHNR and CDR2 FQNEAQ (reference sequence). Trimming shortened V by 3 bases and J by 2 bases, and 12 bases separated the two germline ends. In DNA form, the CDR3 reads TGTGCCAGCAGCTTGCGACGAATATCCACAGATACGCAGTATTTT. It is translated as CASSLRRISTDTQYF.

A few counts support this clonotype. V gene TRBV4-3 combines with J gene TRBJ2-7; no reliable D call. The CDR3 runs to 15 residues. V lost 0 bases, J lost 0 bases, and 9 bases lay in between. Germline assignment: CDR1 LGHNA and CDR2 YSLEER. This CDR3 reads CASSQDRFGSYEQYF. The DNA of the CDR3 is TGCGCCAGCAGCCAAGATAGGTTCGGCTCCTACGAGCAGTACTTC.

In its sample, this clonotype was seen a few times. This chain links TRBV14 with TRBJ2-5; possibly TRBD1 for D (5 bases). Germline CDR1 is SGHDN and CDR2 is FVKESK. CDR3 length: 18 amino acids. V was cut by 0 bases and J by 4 bases, with 21 bases left in between. CDR3 amino acids: CASSQDYRSPLRGETQYF. DNA of the CDR3: TGTGCCAGCAGCCAAGATTATCGCAGCCCTCTAAGGGGAGAGACCCAGTACTTC.

This clonotype was picked up a small number of times. The V gene is TRBV10-3, the J gene TRBJ2-7; D is unresolved. The CDR3 covers 14 residues. V gave up 3 bases and J gave up 11 bases, with 20 bases separating them. Germline V gene data show CDR1 as ENHRY and CDR2 as SYGVKD. Here the CDR3 DNA reads TGTGCCATCAGTGACCCTACCGGACCGGCCGACGAGTACTTC. Translated, it gives CAISDPTGPADEYF.

This clonotype appeared many times. The chain couples TRBV5-1 to TRBJ2-5, with D hard to call. The CDR3 extends over 15 amino acids. The germline gives CDR1 SGHRS, CDR2 YFSETQ. V was trimmed by 0 bases and J by 1 base, leaving 10 bases between them. Here the CDR3 DNA reads TGCGCCAGCAGCTTGGCGGACCCCTTCCAAGAGACCCAGTACTTC. Its translation: CASSLADPFQETQYF.

The chain has TRBV4-1 and TRBJ2-5, with D perhaps matching TRBD1 or TRBD2 (5 bases each). The V gene's germline CDR1 is MGHRA and CDR2 YSYEKL. V lost 0 bases, J lost 4 bases, and 12 bases lay in between. This CDR3 is built from 15 residues. As DNA, the CDR3 is TGCGCCAGCAGCCAAGATGGGGGAACGGCAGAGACCCAGTACTTC. Translated: CASSQDGGTAETQYF.

The chain employs TRBV12-3 or TRBV12-4 and TRBJ2-7; 10 positions match TRBD1. With 6 bases clipped from V and 4 bases from J, the junction kept 9 bases outside the gene matches. There are 15 residues in the CDR3. This CDR3 is CASSVGGTGVYEQYF. Written as DNA, the CDR3 is TGTGCCAGCAGCGTAGGGGGGACAGGGGTGTACGAGCAGTACTTC.

V gene TRBV3-1 combines with J gene TRBJ2-2, with 8 bases identical to TRBD2. The V segment lost 1 base and the J segment 4 bases; nucleotides outside the gene matches: 8. CDR3 size: 17 residues. Germline V lookup: CDR1 LGHDT, CDR2 YNNKEL (reference sequence). This CDR3 is CASSQVDLAGVTGELFF. CDR3 sequence (DNA): TGTGCCAGCAGCCAAGTGGATCTAGCGGGTGTCACCGGGGAGCTGTTTTTT.

This clonotype was recorded a few times. The chain recombines TRBV20-1 with TRBJ2-4, with D perhaps TRBD2 (5 bases). The CDR3 covers 14 residues. V was cut by 2 bases and J by 3 bases, with 11 bases left in between. The germline CDR1 and CDR2 sequences are DFQATT and SNEGSKA (reference sequence). The CDR3, as DNA: TGCAGTGCTAGAACAATAGAGGGCAAAAACATTCAGTACTTC. This codes for CSARTIEGKNIQYF.

This clonotype appeared a few times. The CDR3 region is CASSHGLAGEQYF. DNA of the CDR3: TGTGCCAGCAGCCACGGACTAGCGGGAGAGCAGTACTTC. The chain employs TRBV13 and TRBJ2-7, with 12 positions matching TRBD2. V lost 5 bases to trimming and J lost 7 bases; unmatched junction nucleotides: 3. Germline-derived CDR1 and CDR2 are PRHDT and FYEKMQ (reference sequence). CDR3 length: 13 residues.

This clonotype has ten or more counts. The chain has TRBV28 and TRBJ2-1, with D possibly TRBD2 on 5 matching bases. V lost 6 bases, J lost 4 bases, and 19 bases lay in between. Germline CDR1 MDHEN, CDR2 SYDVKM. The CDR3 consists of 16 residues. CDR3 sequence: CASSDSEGSFYNEQFF. DNA of the CDR3: TGTGCCAGCAGCGATTCTGAGGGCTCCTTTTACAATGAGCAGTTCTTC.

This clonotype has at least ten counts. The J gene is TRBJ2-3, the V gene TRBV12-3 or TRBV12-4; D remains unclear. V was pared by 6 bases and J by 6 bases, with 10 bases between. This CDR3 is 12 amino acids long. The CDR3 sequence is CASSPPLDTQYF. The CDR3 DNA follows: TGTGCCAGCAGCCCCCCTCTTGATACGCAGTATTTT.

Only a few counts were recorded for this clonotype. V is TRBV4-1 and J is TRBJ1-1; TRBD1 is a possible D gene (5 bases). Trimming cost V 6 bases and J 1 base, with 15 bases left between them. Germline V CDR1 and CDR2: MGHRA, YSYEKL. The CDR3 runs to 15 residues. The DNA for the CDR3 is TGCGCCAGCAGTGGGACGGCTGTTCCGAACACTGAAGCTTTCTTT. It translates to CASSGTAVPNTEAFF.

The chain employs TRBV2 and TRBJ2-2; D is undetermined. V was trimmed by 7 bases and J by 7 bases, leaving 16 bases between them. CDR1 and CDR2 (germline): SNHLY, FYNNEI. The CDR3 sequence is 14 residues long. In DNA form, the CDR3 reads TGTGCCAGCAATCCAGGCCTCCTAGACGGGGAGCTGTTTTTT. This gives the protein CASNPGLLDGELFF.

This clonotype showed up many times. This chain uses TRBV20-1 with TRBJ1-1; D unresolved. Per germline, CDR1 DFQATT and CDR2 SNEGSKA (reference sequence). The CDR3 loop spans 14 amino acids. The V and J ends lost 0 bases and 0 bases respectively, with 8 bases between them. The CDR3 DNA reads as TGCAGTGCTAGAGATCTGAGATTGAACACTGAAGCTTTCTTT. This encodes CSARDLRLNTEAFF.

The V and J genes are TRBV4-1 and TRBJ2-7; no reliable D call. The CDR3 covers 15 residues. CDR1 and CDR2 from the germline V gene are MGHRA and YSYEKL. Deletions cut 1 base from V and 2 bases from J, with 12 bases between. CDR3 sequence (DNA): TGCGCCAGCAGCCAAGTTACTGACGGCGCCTACGAGCAGTACTTC. It is translated as CASSQVTDGAYEQYF.

This clonotype was observed a few times. The chain carries TRBV20-1 and TRBJ2-3; 9 positions agree with TRBD1. CDR1 and CDR2 from the germline V gene are DFQATT and SNEGSKA (reference sequence). Trimming took 0 bases from V and 5 from J; bases not matched to a gene: 9. There are 16 residues in the CDR3. The CDR3 here is CSARDGGQGGIDTQYF. The CDR3 coding sequence is TGCAGTGCTAGAGATGGGGGACAGGGTGGTATAGATACGCAGTATTTT.

This clonotype showed up many times. V and J are TRBV29-1 and TRBJ2-1; 8 bases align to TRBD2. The V segment lost 4 bases and the J segment 8 bases; nucleotides outside the gene matches: 13. Germline-derived CDR1 and CDR2 are SQVTM and ANQGSEA. The CDR3 has 15 residues. DNA for the CDR3: TGCAGCGTTGGATCCGGGCGGGAGGAGGGCGATGAGCAGTTCTTC. Its translation is CSVGSGREEGDEQFF.

This clonotype has ten or more counts. This chain joins TRBV9 and TRBJ2-7; D is possibly TRBD2 (6 bases). Germline V gene data show CDR1 as SGDLS and CDR2 as YYNGEE. V was shortened by 0 bases and J by 7 bases, with 11 bases between the two germline ends. The CDR3 extends over 13 amino acids. The CDR3 DNA follows: TGTGCCAGCAGCGTAGGCCAGGCGGGGGAGCAGTACTTC. Its protein is CASSVGQAGEQYF.

The gene calls are TRBV27 and TRBJ1-5; 9 bases align to TRBD1. Germline V gene data show CDR1 as MNHEY and CDR2 as SMNVEV (reference sequence). This CDR3 contains 15 residues. V lost 1 base to trimming and J lost 4 bases; unmatched junction nucleotides: 2. Here the CDR3 reads CASSLLQGANQPQHF. For the CDR3, the DNA is TGTGCCAGCAGTTTATTACAGGGGGCAAATCAGCCCCAGCATTTT.

The chain is built from TRBV12-3 or TRBV12-4 and TRBJ1-6; D not resolved. The CDR3 spans 14 residues. Trimming left V 5 bases short and J 6 bases short, with 11 bases between. The DNA for the CDR3 is TGTGCCAGCAGTCCCCTAGGGATTAATTCACCCCTCCACTTT. Its protein is CASSPLGINSPLHF.

This clonotype was seen many times. The V call is TRBV27, the J call TRBJ1-2, with D perhaps matching TRBD1 (6 bases). The CDR3 length is 14 residues. The germline CDR1 and CDR2 sequences are MNHEY and SMNVEV (reference sequence). V lost 0 bases to trimming and J lost 5 bases, with 10 bases between them. In DNA, the CDR3 is TGTGCCAGCAGTTTATCGCTAGGGGGGTATGGCTACACCTTC. Protein product: CASSLSLGGYGYTF.

At least ten counts were recorded for this clonotype. The CDR3 loop reads CASSSGTSAYNEQFF. The CDR3 DNA reads TGCGCCAGCAGCTCCGGGACTAGCGCCTACAATGAGCAGTTCTTC. The chain combines TRBV5-1 with TRBJ2-1; TRBD2 agrees at 10 bases. V dropped 3 bases and J dropped 2; count of bases not matched to a gene: 2. Germline loops: CDR1 SGHRS, CDR2 YFSETQ. CDR3 length: 15 residues.

Only a few counts were recorded for this clonotype. The genes are TRBV6-1 and TRBJ2-7; TRBD1 is a possible D gene (5 bases). The CDR3 is made up of 14 amino acids. V shed 7 bases and J shed 1 base, with 14 bases lying between them. The germline V gene has CDR1 MNHNS and CDR2 SASEGT. The CDR3 region is CASTRHGASYEQYF. CDR3 DNA: TGTGCCAGCACCCGGCATGGGGCTTCCTACGAGCAGTACTTC.

This clonotype was seen a few times. The chain joins TRBV6-5 to TRBJ1-2; no reliable D call. Germline V gives CDR1 MNHEY, CDR2 SVGAGI. The CDR3 is 14 residues long. Between the trimmed V and J ends, which lost 1 base and 4 bases, there was a span of 10 bases. The CDR3 region is CASSYLGQVYGYTF. The CDR3 coding sequence is TGTGCCAGCAGTTACTTGGGCCAGGTCTATGGCTACACCTTC.

This clonotype came up a few times. This chain connects TRBV5-6 to TRBJ2-5; tentatively, D is TRBD1 (5 bases). The CDR3 totals 12 residues. The V and J ends lost 6 bases and 9 bases respectively, with 15 bases between them. Germline CDR1 reads SGHDT; CDR2 reads YYEEEE. CDR3 DNA sequence: TGTGCCAGCAAGCAGGGCTGGAGTTCCCAGTACTTC. Encoded protein: CASKQGWSSQYF. The complete variable domain, with remaining parts taken from reference TRBV5-6 and TRBJ2-5, reads DAGVTQSPTHLIKTRGQQVTLRCSPKSGHDTVSWYQQALGQGPQFIFQYYEEEERQRGNFPDRFSGHQFPNYSSELNVNALLLGDSALYLCASKQGWSSQYFGPGTRLLVL.